A single sample gave rise to the 30 T cell receptor beta chains below, sequenced in a study of T cells expressing NK-cell markers. From the 5' RACE reads, TCRdb lists one entry per CDR3 protein and no DNA. The sample spans 350,000 to 400,000 distinct CDR3 sequences; the ten largest clones claim roughly 10%. Source material: blood T cells: a sorted CD56 or NKG2C T cell subset, CD4+ or CD8+ T cells, or bulk PBMC T cells (not recorded which). The receptors come from a woman between 45 and 60 years old in good health.

This chain joins TRBV7-2 and TRBJ2-1; TCRdb picks TRBD2, but there is no DNA to check that call. CDR1 is SGHTA and CDR2 is FQGNSA in the germline V gene. There are 16 residues in the CDR3. The CDR3 sequence is CASSFSAGGPHNEQFF.

The chain combines TRBV30 with TRBJ1-1. Germline V gives CDR1 GTSNPN, CDR2 SVGIG (reference sequence). The CDR3 is 13 amino acids. The CDR3 here is CAWTTGGDTEAFF.

This chain uses TRBV5-6 with TRBJ1-4; TCRdb designates TRBD1, a call that cannot be tested without DNA. This CDR3 contains 14 residues. The V gene's germline CDR1 is SGHDT and CDR2 YYEEEE. The CDR3 is CASRAGTANEKLFF.

The gene calls are TRBV11-2 and TRBJ2-1; the TCRdb call, TRBD2, lacks DNA for checking. Germline V gene sequence: CDR1 SGHAT, CDR2 FQNNGV. This CDR3 is 18 amino acids long. The CDR3 loop reads CASSLKPAGPPGYNEQFF.

This chain uses TRBV20-1 with TRBJ2-3; checking the TCRdb D call of TRBD1 is not possible without DNA. The CDR3 is 16 residues long. The germline V gene has CDR1 DFQATT and CDR2 SNEGSKA (reference sequence). The CDR3: CSARDIRQGYADTQYF.

The CDR3 spells CASSPDGGSSPLHF. The rearrangement joins TRBV5-5 to TRBJ1-6; TCRdb outputs TRBD1, but without DNA this stays unchecked. This CDR3 is 14 amino acids long. Germline assignment: CDR1 SGHKS and CDR2 YYEKEE (reference sequence).

The chain couples TRBV11-3 to TRBJ2-5; no DNA is available, so the TRBD1 call from TCRdb remains unchecked. Germline CDR1 reads SGHNT; CDR2 reads YENEEA. The CDR3 spans 14 residues. The CDR3 sequence: CASSALDISETQYF.

This chain connects TRBV29-1 to TRBJ2-1; no DNA is available, so the TRBD2 call from TCRdb remains unchecked. In germline, CDR1 is SQVTM, CDR2 ANQGSEA. The CDR3 loop spans 14 amino acids. The CDR3 spells CSVDPPYGNNEQFF.

The chain uses TRBV20-1 and TRBJ2-1; the TCRdb call, TRBD1, lacks DNA for checking. The V gene's germline CDR1 is DFQATT and CDR2 SNEGSKA (reference sequence). The CDR3 is 14 amino acids. CDR3 sequence reads: CSANGAQGYNEQFF.

This chain connects TRBV5-1 to TRBJ2-3; as DNA is missing, the TRBD1 call by TCRdb cannot be tested. The germline CDR1 and CDR2 sequences are SGHRS and YFSETQ. This CDR3 region has 14 residues. CDR3 loop: CASSLASARDTQYF.

J is TRBJ1-1 and V is TRBV3-1; TCRdb outputs TRBD1, but without DNA this stays unchecked. The CDR3 sequence is 14 residues long. The germline V gene has CDR1 LGHDT and CDR2 YNNKEL (reference sequence). CDR3 loop: CASSQAGAFTEAFF.

The chain recombines TRBV12-3 or TRBV12-4 with TRBJ1-1; there is no DNA to check the TCRdb D call of TRBD1. The CDR3 has 12 residues. CDR3: CASGEDRGRAFF.

The chain couples TRBV30 to TRBJ2-7; TCRdb returns TRBD1, unconfirmable since there is no DNA. The CDR3 extends over 14 amino acids. Looked up from germline, CDR1 is GTSNPN and CDR2 is SVGIG (reference sequence). CDR3: CAWTRGLGTYEQYF.

The chain joins TRBV6-5 to TRBJ2-3; absent DNA, TCRdb's TRBD2 call cannot be checked. The V gene's germline CDR1 is MNHEY and CDR2 SVGAGI. The CDR3 is 15 amino acids. The CDR3 is CASSQILAGTDTQYF.

The V gene is TRBV7-9, the J gene TRBJ2-1; no DNA is available, so the TRBD2 call from TCRdb remains unchecked. CDR3 length: 17 amino acids. Germline CDR1 reads SEHNR; CDR2 reads FQNEAQ (reference sequence). The chain's CDR3 is CASSLGSLAWTYNEQFF.

The rearrangement links TRBV11-3 to TRBJ2-2; absent DNA, TCRdb's TRBD1 call cannot be checked. CDR3 length: 16 amino acids. Germline V gene lookup returns CDR1 SGHNT and CDR2 YENEEA. The CDR3 protein is CASSTHSTVNTGELFF.

The chain combines TRBV5-1 with TRBJ2-7; absent DNA, TCRdb's TRBD2 call cannot be checked. There are 15 residues in the CDR3. Germline lookup yields CDR1 SGHRS and CDR2 YFSETQ. CDR3 residues: CASSLVGGVGYEQYF.

The chain links TRBV24-1 to TRBJ2-5; checking the TCRdb D call of TRBD1 is not possible without DNA. CDR1 and CDR2 (germline): KGHDR, SFDVKD. The CDR3 is 16 residues long. The CDR3 reads CATSDHQTGIQETQYF.

The chain couples TRBV20-1 to TRBJ2-1; TCRdb indicates TRBD2, and absent DNA this call remains unverified. Germline assignment: CDR1 DFQATT and CDR2 SNEGSKA (reference sequence). The CDR3 loop spans 17 amino acids. The CDR3 spells CSALPSWTSGAYNEQFF.

The V and J genes are TRBV3-1 and TRBJ2-1; TCRdb proposes TRBD2, but this gene call is untestable without DNA. CDR1 LGHDT and CDR2 YNNKEL come from the germline V gene (reference sequence). The CDR3 runs 15 residues. The CDR3 reads CASSQVRAAGAEQFF.

The chain recombines TRBV13 with TRBJ1-3; absent DNA, TCRdb's TRBD1 call cannot be checked. This CDR3 spans 14 amino acids. Germline lookup yields CDR1 PRHDT and CDR2 FYEKMQ (reference sequence). The CDR3 region is CASSVGTGTDTIYF.

The genes are TRBV20-1 and TRBJ1-2; the D call from TCRdb, TRBD1, cannot be confirmed without DNA. The CDR3 extends over 14 amino acids. Germline assignment: CDR1 DFQATT and CDR2 SNEGSKA (reference sequence). CDR3 amino acids: CSAPNPGQGSGYTF.

The V call is TRBV11-3, the J call TRBJ2-2; TCRdb designates TRBD2, a call that cannot be tested without DNA. The CDR3 extends over 17 amino acids. The germline CDR1 and CDR2 sequences are SGHNT and YENEEA. The CDR3 here is CASSLASGRINTGELFF.

The rearrangement links TRBV10-3 to TRBJ1-2; TCRdb proposes TRBD1, but this gene call is untestable without DNA. CDR3 length: 15 amino acids. Germline-derived CDR1 and CDR2 are ENHRY and SYGVKD. The CDR3 here is CAISDPDATPWGYTF.

The rearrangement links TRBV5-1 to TRBJ2-2; TCRdb lists TRBD2, though no DNA is available to test this call. The CDR3 contains 16 residues. Per the germline V gene, CDR1 is SGHRS and CDR2 is YFSETQ. The CDR3 loop reads CASSDLLAGAIGELFF.

The genes are TRBV20-1 and TRBJ2-1; the D call from TCRdb, TRBD1, cannot be confirmed without DNA. Germline V lookup: CDR1 DFQATT, CDR2 SNEGSKA (reference sequence). The CDR3 runs to 14 residues. The CDR3 protein is CSAQKRDNYNEQFF.

This sequence joins TRBV12-3 or TRBV12-4 and TRBJ2-7. The CDR3 covers 14 residues. The CDR3 loop reads CASRSGSAPYEQYF.

V usage is TRBV4-1 and J usage is TRBJ2-5; TCRdb indicates TRBD2, and absent DNA this call remains unverified. Looked up from germline, CDR1 is MGHRA and CDR2 is YSYEKL. This CDR3 contains 16 residues. The chain's CDR3 is CASSLGSGSLQETQYF.

CDR3 in amino acids: CASSFPGLAGGPREQYF. The chain recombines TRBV12-3 or TRBV12-4 with TRBJ2-7; TCRdb outputs TRBD2, but without DNA this stays unchecked. The CDR3 is 17 residues long.

The rearrangement links TRBV5-1 to TRBJ2-1; the D gene TCRdb calls, TRBD1, cannot be checked with no DNA. CDR1 SGHRS and CDR2 YFSETQ come from the germline V gene. The CDR3 loop spans 13 amino acids. CDR3: CASSRGYANEQFF. The variable domain in full, with the rest retrieved from reference TRBV5-1 and TRBJ2-1, is KAGVTQTPRYLIKTRGQQVTLSCSPISGHRSVSWYQQTPGQGLQFLFEYFSETQRNKGNFPGRFSGRQFSNSRSEMNVSTLELGDSALYLCASSRGYANEQFFGPGTRLTVL.